The clone carrying this T cell receptor beta chain has only one observation. Its target is not known. This specimen belongs to a study of cytomegalovirus exposure and HLA in healthy donors. Overall study: Researchers found that roughly 77% of 398 genotyped donors fell within the Caucasian-associated ancestry cluster. The study, taken as a whole, reports: In presence/absence analyses, roughly uniform sequencing depth across donors was assumed. TCR beta V- and J-gene trimming was later associated with a missense DCLRE1C variant.

The PCR was carried out with 60 Vbeta primers and 13 Jbeta primers. TCRdb's copy holds only in-frame clones and misses some; the assay was immunoSEQ multiplex PCR. The sample comprises some 120,000 clones, roughly 80% of which are singletons, and roughly 1.5% rests with the top ten. Per the germline V gene, CDR1 is SGHNT and CDR2 is YYREEE (reference sequence). This CDR3 has 15 residues. Trimming stripped 1 base from V and 8 bases from J, with 18 bases between. The chain carries TRBV5-4 and TRBJ1-2, with a weak D call TRBD1 (6 bases). The source material was PBMCs. The sequence was obtained from a woman younger than 35 in good health and CMV-seronegative. CDR3 loop: CASSLRLTGRWGYTF. CDR3 in DNA: TGTGCCAGCAGCTTGCGACTCACAGGGAGATGGGGCTACACCTTC.